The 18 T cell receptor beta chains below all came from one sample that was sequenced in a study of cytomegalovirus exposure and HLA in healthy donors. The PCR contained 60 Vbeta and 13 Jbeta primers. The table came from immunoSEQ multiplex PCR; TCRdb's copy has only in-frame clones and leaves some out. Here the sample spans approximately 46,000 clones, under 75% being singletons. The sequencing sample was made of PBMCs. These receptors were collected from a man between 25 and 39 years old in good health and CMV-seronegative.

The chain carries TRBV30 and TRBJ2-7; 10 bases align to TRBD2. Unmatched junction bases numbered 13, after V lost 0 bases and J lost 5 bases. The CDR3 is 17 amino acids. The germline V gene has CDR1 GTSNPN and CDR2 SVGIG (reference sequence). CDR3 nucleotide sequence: TGTGCCTGGAGTGTACCAGCGGGAGGGCCGGGGTTCCACGAGCAGTACTTC. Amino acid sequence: CAWSVPAGGPGFHEQYF. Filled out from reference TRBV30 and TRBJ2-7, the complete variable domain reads SQTIHQWPATLVQPVGSPLSLECTVEGTSNPNLYWYRQAAGRGLQLLFYSVGIGQISSEVPQNLSASRPQDRQFILSSKKLLLSDSGFYLCAWSVPAGGPGFHEQYFGPGTRLTVT.

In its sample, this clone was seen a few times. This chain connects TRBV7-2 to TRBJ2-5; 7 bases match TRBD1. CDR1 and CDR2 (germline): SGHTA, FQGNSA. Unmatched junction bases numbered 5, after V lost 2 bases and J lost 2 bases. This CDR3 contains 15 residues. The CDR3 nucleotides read TGTGCCAGCAGCTTACGGGACAGACCTCAAGAGACCCAGTACTTC. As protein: CASSLRDRPQETQYF. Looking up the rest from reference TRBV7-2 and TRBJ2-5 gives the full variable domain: GAGVSQSPSNKVTEKGKDVELRCDPISGHTALYWYRQSLGQGLEFLIYFQGNSAPDKSGLPSDRFSAERTGGSVSTLTIQRTQQEDSAVYLCASSLRDRPQETQYFGPGTRLLVL.

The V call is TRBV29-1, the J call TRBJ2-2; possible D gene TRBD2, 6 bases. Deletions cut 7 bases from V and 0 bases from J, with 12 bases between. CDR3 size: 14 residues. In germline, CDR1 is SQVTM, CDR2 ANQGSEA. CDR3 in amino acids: CSAIAEANTGELFF. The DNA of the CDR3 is TGCAGCGCCATAGCGGAGGCGAACACCGGGGAGCTGTTTTTT.

The DNA for the CDR3 is TGTGCCACCAGCAGAGCAGGCGAAGCCTACGAGCAGTACTTC. Translation gives CATSRAGEAYEQYF. The V and J genes are TRBV15 and TRBJ2-7; D is undetermined. From germline, CDR1 is LNHNV and CDR2 YYDKDF (reference sequence). Trimming removed 1 base from V and 2 bases from J, with 9 bases in between. The CDR3 is made up of 14 amino acids.

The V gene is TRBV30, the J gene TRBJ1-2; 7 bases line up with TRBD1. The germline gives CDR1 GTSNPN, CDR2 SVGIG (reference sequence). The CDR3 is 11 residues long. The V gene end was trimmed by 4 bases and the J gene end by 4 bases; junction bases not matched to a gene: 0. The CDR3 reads CAWTGGYGYTF. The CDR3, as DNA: TGTGCCTGGACAGGGGGCTATGGCTACACCTTC.

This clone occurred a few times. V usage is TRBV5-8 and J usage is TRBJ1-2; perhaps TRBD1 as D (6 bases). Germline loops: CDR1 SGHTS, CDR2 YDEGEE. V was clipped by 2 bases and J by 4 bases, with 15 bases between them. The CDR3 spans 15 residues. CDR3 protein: CASSFVTGEIYGYTF. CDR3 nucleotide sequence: TGTGCCAGCAGCTTTGTGACAGGCGAGATCTATGGCTACACCTTC.

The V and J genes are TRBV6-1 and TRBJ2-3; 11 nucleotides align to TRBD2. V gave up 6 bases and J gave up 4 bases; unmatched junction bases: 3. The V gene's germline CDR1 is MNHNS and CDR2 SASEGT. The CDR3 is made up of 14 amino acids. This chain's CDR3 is CASSASGRSDTQYF. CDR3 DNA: TGTGCCAGCAGCGCTAGCGGGAGGTCAGATACGCAGTATTTT.

CDR3 DNA: TGCGCCAGCAGCTTCAATACTGCCGGCTACACCTTC. As protein: CASSFNTAGYTF. The chain employs TRBV5-1 and TRBJ1-2, with D hard to call. The CDR3 consists of 12 residues. Trimming cost V 2 bases and J 8 bases, with 10 bases left between them. Per the germline V gene, CDR1 is SGHRS and CDR2 is YFSETQ. Supplemented by reference TRBV5-1 and TRBJ1-2, the full variable domain reads KAGVTQTPRYLIKTRGQQVTLSCSPISGHRSVSWYQQTPGQGLQFLFEYFSETQRNKGNFPGRFSGRQFSNSRSEMNVSTLELGDSALYLCASSFNTAGYTFGSGTRLTVV.

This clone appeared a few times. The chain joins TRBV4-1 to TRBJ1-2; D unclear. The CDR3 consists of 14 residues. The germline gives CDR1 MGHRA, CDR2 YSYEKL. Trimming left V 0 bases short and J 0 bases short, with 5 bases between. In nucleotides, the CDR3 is TGCGCCAGCAGCCAAGATCCAGCTAACTATGGCTACACCTTC. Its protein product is CASSQDPANYGYTF.

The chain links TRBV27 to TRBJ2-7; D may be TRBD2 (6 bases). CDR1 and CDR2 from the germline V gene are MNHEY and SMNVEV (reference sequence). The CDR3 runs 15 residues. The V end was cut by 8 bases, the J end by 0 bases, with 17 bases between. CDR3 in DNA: TGTGCCAGCGGGCTAACCGGAGGGGACTCCTACGAGCAGTACTTC. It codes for CASGLTGGDSYEQYF.

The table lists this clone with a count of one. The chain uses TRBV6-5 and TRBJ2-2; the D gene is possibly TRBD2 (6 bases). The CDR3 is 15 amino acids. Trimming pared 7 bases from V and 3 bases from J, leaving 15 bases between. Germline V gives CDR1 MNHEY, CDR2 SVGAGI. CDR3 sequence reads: CASNLREEDTGELFF. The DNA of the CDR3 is TGTGCCAGCAATTTGAGGGAGGAGGACACCGGGGAGCTGTTTTTT.

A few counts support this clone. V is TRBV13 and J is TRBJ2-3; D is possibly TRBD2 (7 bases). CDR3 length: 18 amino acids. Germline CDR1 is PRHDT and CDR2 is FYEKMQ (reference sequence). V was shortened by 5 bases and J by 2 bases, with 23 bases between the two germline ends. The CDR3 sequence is CASSPGTWGLAVTDTQYF. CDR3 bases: TGTGCCAGCAGCCCTGGGACCTGGGGGCTAGCGGTCACAGATACGCAGTATTTT.

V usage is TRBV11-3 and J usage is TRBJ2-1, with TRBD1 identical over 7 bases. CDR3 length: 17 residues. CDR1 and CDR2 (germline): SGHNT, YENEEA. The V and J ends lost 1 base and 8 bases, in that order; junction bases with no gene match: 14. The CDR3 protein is CASSLGQGESIFDEQFF. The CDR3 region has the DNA TGTGCCAGCAGCTTAGGACAGGGCGAATCTATATTCGATGAGCAGTTCTTC. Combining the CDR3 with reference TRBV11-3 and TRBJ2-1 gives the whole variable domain EAGVVQSPRYKIIEKKQPVAFWCNPISGHNTLYWYLQNLGQGPELLIRYENEEAVDDSQLPKDRFSAERLKGVDSTLKIQPAELGDSAVYLCASSLGQGESIFDEQFFGPGTRLTVL.

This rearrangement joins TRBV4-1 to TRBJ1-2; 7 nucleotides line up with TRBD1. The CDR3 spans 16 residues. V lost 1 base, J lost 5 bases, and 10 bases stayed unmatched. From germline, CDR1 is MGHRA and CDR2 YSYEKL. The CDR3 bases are TGCGCCAGCAGCCAAGTGAGACCGGGACAGCCTTATGGCTACACCTTC. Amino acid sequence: CASSQVRPGQPYGYTF.

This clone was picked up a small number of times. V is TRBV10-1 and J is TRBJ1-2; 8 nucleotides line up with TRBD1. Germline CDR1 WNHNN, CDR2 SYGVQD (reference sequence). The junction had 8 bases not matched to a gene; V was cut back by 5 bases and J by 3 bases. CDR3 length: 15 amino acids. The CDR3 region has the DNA TGCGCCAGCAGTTCGACAGGGGACGACTACTATGGCTACACCTTC. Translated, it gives CASSSTGDDYYGYTF.

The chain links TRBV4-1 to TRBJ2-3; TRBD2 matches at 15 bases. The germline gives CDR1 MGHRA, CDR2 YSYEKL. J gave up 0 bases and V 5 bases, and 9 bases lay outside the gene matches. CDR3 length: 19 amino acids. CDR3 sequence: CASSGGTSGRIPSTDTQYF. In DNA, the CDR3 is TGCGCCAGCAGCGGTGGGACTAGCGGGAGGATACCTAGCACAGATACGCAGTATTTT.

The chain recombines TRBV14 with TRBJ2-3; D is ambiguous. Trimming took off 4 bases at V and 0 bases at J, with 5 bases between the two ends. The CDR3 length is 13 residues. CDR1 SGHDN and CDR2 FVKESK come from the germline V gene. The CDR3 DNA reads TGTGCCAGCAGCCTCGTTAGCACAGATACGCAGTATTTT. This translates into CASSLVSTDTQYF.

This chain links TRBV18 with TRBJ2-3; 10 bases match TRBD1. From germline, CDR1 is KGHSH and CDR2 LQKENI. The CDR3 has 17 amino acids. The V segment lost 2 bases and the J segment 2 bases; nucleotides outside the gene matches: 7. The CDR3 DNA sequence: TGTGCCAGCTCACCATCCACGGGACAGGGGCCCACAGATACGCAGTATTTT. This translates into CASSPSTGQGPTDTQYF.